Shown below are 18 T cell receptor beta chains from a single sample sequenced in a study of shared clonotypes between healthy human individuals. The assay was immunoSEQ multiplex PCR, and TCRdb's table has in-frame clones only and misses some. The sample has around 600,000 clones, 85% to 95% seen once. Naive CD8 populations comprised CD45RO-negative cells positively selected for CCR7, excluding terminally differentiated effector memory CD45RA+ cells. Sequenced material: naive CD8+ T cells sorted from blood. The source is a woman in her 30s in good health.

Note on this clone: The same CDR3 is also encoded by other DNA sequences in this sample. This CDR3 is CASSLAGGTTDTQYF. The CDR3 coding sequence is TGTGCCAGCAGCTTAGCGGGAGGTACGACAGATACGCAGTATTTT. This rearrangement joins TRBV9 to TRBJ2-3; 10 bases are shared with TRBD2. V was pared by 4 bases and J by 3 bases, with 5 bases of the junction left unmatched. The germline V gene has CDR1 SGDLS and CDR2 YYNGEE. The CDR3 contains 15 residues.

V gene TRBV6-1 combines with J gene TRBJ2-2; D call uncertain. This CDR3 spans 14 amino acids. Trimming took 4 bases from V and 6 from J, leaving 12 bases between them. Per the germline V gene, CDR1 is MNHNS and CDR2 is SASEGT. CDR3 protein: CASSGLPRSGELFF. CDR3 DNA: TGTGCCAGCAGTGGCCTACCTAGGTCCGGGGAGCTGTTTTTT.

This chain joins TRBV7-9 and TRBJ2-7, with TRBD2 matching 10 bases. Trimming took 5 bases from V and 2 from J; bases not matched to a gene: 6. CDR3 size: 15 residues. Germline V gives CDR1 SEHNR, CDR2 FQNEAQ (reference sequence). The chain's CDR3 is CASSMASGGPYEQYF. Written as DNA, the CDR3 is TGTGCCAGCAGCATGGCTAGCGGGGGTCCCTACGAGCAGTACTTC.

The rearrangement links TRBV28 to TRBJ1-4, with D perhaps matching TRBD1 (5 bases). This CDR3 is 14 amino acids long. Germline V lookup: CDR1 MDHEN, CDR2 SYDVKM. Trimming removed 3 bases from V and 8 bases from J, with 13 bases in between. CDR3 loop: CASSFQGFGEKLFF. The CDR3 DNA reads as TGTGCCAGCAGTTTCCAGGGCTTTGGGGAAAAACTGTTTTTT.

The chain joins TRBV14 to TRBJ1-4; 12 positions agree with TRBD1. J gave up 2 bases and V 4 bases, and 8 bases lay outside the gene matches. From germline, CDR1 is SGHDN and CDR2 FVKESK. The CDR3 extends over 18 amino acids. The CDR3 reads CASSPWGQGALTNEKLFF. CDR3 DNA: TGTGCCAGCAGCCCCTGGGGACAGGGGGCGTTGACTAATGAAAAACTGTTTTTT. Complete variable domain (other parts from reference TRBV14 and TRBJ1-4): EAGVTQFPSHSVIEKGQTVTLRCDPISGHDNLYWYRRVMGKEIKFLLHFVKESKQDESGMPNNRFLAERTGGTYSTLKVQPAELEDSGVYFCASSPWGQGALTNEKLFFGSGTQLSVL.

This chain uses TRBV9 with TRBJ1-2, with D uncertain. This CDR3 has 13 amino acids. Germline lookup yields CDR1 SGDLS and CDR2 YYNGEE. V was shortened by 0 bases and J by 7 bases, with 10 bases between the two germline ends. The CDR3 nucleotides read TGTGCCAGCAGCGTAGGAAAGGGCTCTGGCTACACCTTC. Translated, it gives CASSVGKGSGYTF.

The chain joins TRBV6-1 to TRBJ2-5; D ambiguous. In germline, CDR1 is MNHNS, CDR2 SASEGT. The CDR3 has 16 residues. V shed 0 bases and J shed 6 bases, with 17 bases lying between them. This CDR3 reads CASSEATVAGKKTQYF. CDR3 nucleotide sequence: TGTGCCAGCAGTGAAGCTACGGTGGCTGGAAAAAAGACCCAGTACTTC.

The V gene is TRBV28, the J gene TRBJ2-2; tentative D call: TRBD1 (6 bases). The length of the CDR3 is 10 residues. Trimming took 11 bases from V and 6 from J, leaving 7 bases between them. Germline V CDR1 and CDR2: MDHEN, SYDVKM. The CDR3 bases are TGTGCCGCAGGGGCCGGGGAGCTGTTTTTT. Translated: CAAGAGELFF.

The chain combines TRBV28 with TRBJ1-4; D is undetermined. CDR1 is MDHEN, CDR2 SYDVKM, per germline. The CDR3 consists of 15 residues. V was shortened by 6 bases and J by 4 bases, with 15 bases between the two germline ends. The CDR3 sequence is CASSPPYRNNEKLFF. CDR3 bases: TGTGCCAGCAGCCCCCCTTACAGAAATAATGAAAAACTGTTTTTT.

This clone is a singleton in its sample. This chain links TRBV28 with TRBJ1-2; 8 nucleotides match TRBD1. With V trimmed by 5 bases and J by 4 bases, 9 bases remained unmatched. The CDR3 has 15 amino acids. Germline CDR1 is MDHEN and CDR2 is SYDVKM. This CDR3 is CASSPSRQGPYGYTF. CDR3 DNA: TGTGCCAGCAGTCCGTCGAGACAGGGGCCCTATGGCTACACCTTC.

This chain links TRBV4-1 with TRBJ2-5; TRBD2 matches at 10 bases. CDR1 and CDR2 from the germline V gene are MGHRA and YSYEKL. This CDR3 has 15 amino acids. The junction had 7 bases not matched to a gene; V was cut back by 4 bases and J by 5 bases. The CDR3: CASSLALAGEETQYF. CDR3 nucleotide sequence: TGCGCCAGCAGCCTCGCCCTAGCGGGAGAGGAGACCCAGTACTTC.

The CDR3 reads CASSLMKNTEAFF. CDR3 nucleotides: TGTGCCAGCAGTTTAATGAAGAACACTGAAGCTTTCTTT. The rearrangement links TRBV28 to TRBJ1-1; D is uncertain. The germline gives CDR1 MDHEN, CDR2 SYDVKM. The V and J ends lost 2 bases and 1 base respectively, with 5 bases between them. This CDR3 region has 13 residues. Full variable domain (remainder filled in from reference TRBV28 and TRBJ1-1): DVKVTQSSRYLVKRTGEKVFLECVQDMDHENMFWYRQDPGLGLRLIYFSYDVKMKEKGDIPEGYSVSREKKERFSLILESASTNQTSMYLCASSLMKNTEAFFGQGTRLTVV.

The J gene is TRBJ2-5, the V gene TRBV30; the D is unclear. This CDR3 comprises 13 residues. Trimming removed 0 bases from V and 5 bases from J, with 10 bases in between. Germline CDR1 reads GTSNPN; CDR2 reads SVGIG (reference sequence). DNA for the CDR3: TGTGCCTGGAGTGTTCAGGATGCGGAGACCCAGTACTTC. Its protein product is CAWSVQDAETQYF. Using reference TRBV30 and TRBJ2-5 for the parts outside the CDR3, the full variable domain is SQTIHQWPATLVQPVGSPLSLECTVEGTSNPNLYWYRQAAGRGLQLLFYSVGIGQISSEVPQNLSASRPQDRQFILSSKKLLLSDSGFYLCAWSVQDAETQYFGPGTRLLVL.

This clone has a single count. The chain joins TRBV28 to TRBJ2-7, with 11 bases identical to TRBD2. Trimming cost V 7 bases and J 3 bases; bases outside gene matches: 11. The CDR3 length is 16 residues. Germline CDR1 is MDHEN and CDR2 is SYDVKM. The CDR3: CASTELAGEPNYEQYF. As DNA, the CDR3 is TGTGCCAGCACCGAACTAGCGGGAGAGCCAAACTACGAGCAGTACTTC.

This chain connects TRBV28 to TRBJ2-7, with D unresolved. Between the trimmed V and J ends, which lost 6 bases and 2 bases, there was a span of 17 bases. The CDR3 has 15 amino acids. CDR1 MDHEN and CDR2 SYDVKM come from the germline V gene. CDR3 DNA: TGTGCCAGCAGCCCTACGATGGTGATTGCCTACGAGCAGTACTTC. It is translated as CASSPTMVIAYEQYF.

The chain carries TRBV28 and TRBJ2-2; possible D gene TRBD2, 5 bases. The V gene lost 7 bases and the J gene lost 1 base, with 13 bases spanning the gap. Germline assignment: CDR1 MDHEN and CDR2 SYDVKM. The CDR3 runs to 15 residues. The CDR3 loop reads CASTAAEKNTGELFF. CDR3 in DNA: TGTGCCAGCACGGCAGCGGAGAAGAACACCGGGGAGCTGTTTTTT.

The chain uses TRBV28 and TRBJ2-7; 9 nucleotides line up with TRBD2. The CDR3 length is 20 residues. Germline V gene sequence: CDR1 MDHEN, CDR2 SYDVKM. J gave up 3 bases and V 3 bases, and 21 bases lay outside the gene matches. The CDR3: CASSLRVWREGRPDLYEQYF. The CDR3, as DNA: TGTGCCAGCAGTTTGCGAGTATGGCGGGAGGGCCGGCCCGATCTCTACGAGCAGTACTTC.

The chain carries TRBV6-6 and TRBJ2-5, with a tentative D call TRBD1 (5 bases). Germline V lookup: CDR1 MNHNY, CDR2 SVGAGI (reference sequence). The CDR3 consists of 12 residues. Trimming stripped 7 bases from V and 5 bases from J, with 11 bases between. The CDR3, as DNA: TGTGCCAGCAAGGCAGGGCGGGAGACCCAGTACTTC. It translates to CASKAGRETQYF.